The 29 T cell receptor beta chains reported below all come from one sample, sequenced in a study of blood T cell repertoires in COVID-19. Profiling relied on immunoSEQ multiplex PCR, and the TCRdb table lists in-frame clones only, not all of them. This table has around 440,000 clones, 88% appearing once. What was sequenced was peripheral blood. The receptors originated from a woman aged 45-60 years with COVID-19, enrolled during active disease.

The V and J genes are TRBV28 and TRBJ1-1; no firm D call. The V gene's germline CDR1 is MDHEN and CDR2 SYDVKM. The ends were cut back, 7 bases at V and 1 base at J, with 19 bases in the middle. This CDR3 is 16 amino acids long. The CDR3 loop reads CASTGAGGRGNTEAFF. DNA for the CDR3: TGTGCCAGCACCGGCGCAGGTGGGAGAGGGAACACTGAAGCTTTCTTT.

The chain has TRBV30 and TRBJ2-3; 7 nucleotides agree with TRBD2. The CDR3 extends over 14 amino acids. With V trimmed by 1 base and J by 6 bases, 7 bases remained unmatched. Germline lookup yields CDR1 GTSNPN and CDR2 SVGIG (reference sequence). CDR3 amino acids: CAWSGRLGGDTQYF. CDR3 DNA: TGTGCCTGGAGTGGAAGGCTCGGGGGGGATACGCAGTATTTT.

The V call is TRBV2, the J call TRBJ2-1, with a tentative D call TRBD2 (5 bases). Germline CDR1 reads SNHLY; CDR2 reads FYNNEI. Trimming stripped 6 bases from V and 7 bases from J, with 10 bases between. CDR3 length equals 12 residues. The CDR3 DNA reads TGTGCCAGCAGACGACTACCAAATGAGCAGTTCTTC. It translates to CASRRLPNEQFF. The entire variable domain, with the rest obtained from reference TRBV2 and TRBJ2-1, is as follows: EPEVTQTPSHQVTQMGQEVILRCVPISNHLYFYWYRQILGQKVEFLVSFYNNEISEKSEIFDDQFSVERPDGSNFTLKIRSTKLEDSAMYFCASRRLPNEQFFGPGTRLTVL.

J is TRBJ1-6 and V is TRBV27; 9 bases fit TRBD1. With V trimmed by 4 bases and J by 6 bases, 7 bases remained unmatched. Germline V gene data show CDR1 as MNHEY and CDR2 as SMNVEV (reference sequence). This CDR3 region has 16 residues. In DNA form, the CDR3 reads TGTGCCAGCAGTTCACCAGGGACAGGGACTAATTCACCCCTCCACTTT. Its protein is CASSSPGTGTNSPLHF.

The gene calls are TRBV3-1 (or the pseudogene TRBV3-2) and TRBJ2-2; D not resolved. The germline V gene has CDR1 LGHDT and CDR2 YNNKEL (reference sequence). V was trimmed by 4 bases and J by 2 bases, leaving 5 bases between them. The CDR3 contains 13 residues. In DNA, the CDR3 is TGTGCCAGCAGCCTTCCTAACACCGGGGAGCTGTTTTTT. It yields the protein CASSLPNTGELFF.

This chain connects TRBV18 to TRBJ1-2, with a tentative D call TRBD1 (5 bases). Germline-derived CDR1 and CDR2 are KGHSH and LQKENI. The V gene lost 3 bases and the J gene lost 5 bases, with 10 bases spanning the gap. This CDR3 has 13 residues. CDR3 nucleotides: TGTGCCAGCTCACCCGGGACTGATTATGGCTACACCTTC. Amino acid sequence: CASSPGTDYGYTF.

V is TRBV6-2 or TRBV6-3 and J is TRBJ2-3; no clear D gene. V was trimmed by 2 bases and J by 6 bases, leaving 3 bases between them. The CDR3 loop spans 11 amino acids. Germline-derived CDR1 and CDR2 are MNHEY and SVGEGT. DNA of the CDR3: TGTGCCAGCAGTTACCCGGATACGCAGTATTTT. Amino acid sequence: CASSYPDTQYF.

In its sample, this clone was seen once. The V call is TRBV5-1, the J call TRBJ2-2; D ambiguous. Per the germline V gene, CDR1 is SGHRS and CDR2 is YFSETQ. The CDR3 sequence is 14 residues long. V gave up 0 bases and J gave up 4 bases, with 7 bases separating them. The chain's CDR3 is CASSLASGTGELFF. The CDR3, as DNA: TGCGCCAGCAGCTTGGCCTCCGGCACCGGGGAGCTGTTTTTT.

The rearrangement uses TRBV11-2 and TRBJ1-6; D possibly corresponds to TRBD1 (6 bases). This CDR3 comprises 16 residues. V gave up 5 bases and J gave up 0 bases, with 11 bases separating them. Germline V gene sequence: CDR1 SGHAT, CDR2 FQNNGV. The CDR3 spells CASSRDTNSYNSPLHF. CDR3 DNA: TGTGCCAGCAGCAGGGACACCAACTCCTATAATTCACCCCTCCACTTT. The full variable domain, in which reference TRBV11-2 and TRBJ1-6 provide the parts outside the CDR3, is EAGVAQSPRYKIIEKRQSVAFWCNPISGHATLYWYQQILGQGPKLLIQFQNNGVVDDSQLPKDRFSAERLKGVDSTLKIQPAKLEDSAVYLCASSRDTNSYNSPLHFGNGTRLTVT.

This chain uses TRBV2 with TRBJ2-2; D is undetermined. Germline assignment: CDR1 SNHLY and CDR2 FYNNEI. The CDR3 length is 12 residues. Trimming took off 7 bases at V and 3 bases at J, with 6 bases between the two ends. CDR3 loop: CASNVDTGELFF. CDR3 bases: TGTGCCAGCAATGTAGACACCGGGGAGCTGTTTTTT.

The chain has TRBV10-2 and TRBJ2-4, with 12 bases that match TRBD2. The V gene end was trimmed by 6 bases and the J gene end by 3 bases; junction bases not matched to a gene: 9. The germline V gene encodes CDR1 WSHSY and CDR2 SAAADI. This CDR3 spans 17 amino acids. CDR3 loop: CASRPPQTSGGKNIQYF. CDR3 DNA sequence: TGCGCCAGCAGGCCGCCGCAGACTAGCGGGGGCAAAAACATTCAGTACTTC.

Comment on this clone: This same CDR3 is encoded by further DNA sequences in the sample. This chain joins TRBV5-1 and TRBJ2-3; 13 bases are shared with TRBD2. J was trimmed by 3 bases and V by 0 bases; bases with no gene match: 1. CDR3 size: 16 residues. The germline CDR1 and CDR2 sequences are SGHRS and YFSETQ. The CDR3 protein is CASSLGGLAGTDTQYF. CDR3 nucleotides: TGCGCCAGCAGCTTGGGGGGACTAGCGGGGACAGATACGCAGTATTTT.

The CDR3 sequence is CASSPEWTEGNEQYF. The CDR3 DNA reads TGTGCCAGCAGCCCGGAGTGGACAGAAGGAAACGAGCAGTACTTC. The chain links TRBV7-9 to TRBJ2-7, with D perhaps TRBD1 (6 bases). CDR1 is SEHNR, CDR2 FQNEAQ, per germline (reference sequence). The germline V and J ends were trimmed by 5 bases and 5 bases, with 19 bases remaining between them. The CDR3 length is 15 residues.

J is TRBJ1-4 and V is TRBV5-1; no clear D. The germline CDR1 and CDR2 sequences are SGHRS and YFSETQ. The CDR3 loop spans 16 amino acids. The V and J ends lost 0 bases and 4 bases respectively, with 13 bases between them. In DNA, the CDR3 is TGCGCCAGCAGCTTGGCAGGACGGGGAGGTAATGAAAAACTGTTTTTT. This encodes CASSLAGRGGNEKLFF.

The chain employs TRBV19 and TRBJ1-5; 8 bases fit TRBD1. The CDR3 runs to 15 residues. Germline V gives CDR1 LNHDA, CDR2 SQIVND (reference sequence). V trimming: 7 bases; J trimming: 3 bases; junction bases outside the gene matches: 8. In DNA form, the CDR3 reads TGTGCCAGTACCAAGACAGGGGTCTTCAATCAGCCCCAGCATTTT. Its translation: CASTKTGVFNQPQHF.

As to this clone: Because the CDR3 is missing its conserved closing phenylalanine or tryptophan, this is likely a read error. This rearrangement joins TRBV6-6 to TRBJ1-2; D remains unclear. CDR1 MNHNY and CDR2 SVGAGI come from the germline V gene (reference sequence). Trimming removed 6 bases at V and 3 bases at J, with 14 bases between. This CDR3 is built from 14 residues. CDR3 nucleotides: TGTGCCAGCAGCGGCCATCTACCCCACTATGGCTACACCCTC. Translated: CASSGHLPHYGYTL.

A remark on this clone: At the DNA level, this CDR3 is encoded by other sequences in the same sample as well. The chain employs TRBV5-1 and TRBJ1-6, with 9 bases lining up with TRBD1. The CDR3 has 15 residues. With 1 base clipped from V and 9 bases from J, the junction kept 5 bases outside the gene matches. Looked up from germline, CDR1 is SGHRS and CDR2 is YFSETQ. CDR3 DNA: TGCGCCAGCAGCTTGTCGGGACAGGGCCGTTCACCCCTCCACTTT. It encodes CASSLSGQGRSPLHF.

This clone occurred a few times. The rearrangement uses TRBV6-1 and TRBJ2-7, with TRBD2 identical over 10 bases. Germline trimming cut 2 bases from V and 3 bases from J; bases unmatched to any gene: 13. The CDR3 loop spans 18 amino acids. The germline V gene encodes CDR1 MNHNS and CDR2 SASEGT. The CDR3 DNA is TGTGCCAGCAGTGAATTGAGCGGGGGGGCCCCGTGGGGCTACGAGCAGTACTTC. It is translated as CASSELSGGAPWGYEQYF.

The CDR3 DNA is TGTGCCAGCAGCTTAAGAAACAGAGGGTATAATTCACCCCTCCACTTT. Translated: CASSLRNRGYNSPLHF. The chain is built from TRBV7-8 and TRBJ1-6; no clear D. CDR3 size: 16 residues. The V end lost 2 bases, the J end lost 4 bases, and 12 bases lay between the germline ends. Germline V CDR1 and CDR2: SGHVS, FQNEAQ.

This chain links TRBV27 with TRBJ1-5, with TRBD1 as a possible D gene (6 bases). The length of the CDR3 is 15 residues. Trimming pared 6 bases from V and 2 bases from J, leaving 14 bases between. The germline gives CDR1 MNHEY, CDR2 SMNVEV (reference sequence). CDR3 nucleotides: TGTGCCAGCAGGAGCGGGGGGGCGGGCAATCAGCCCCAGCATTTT. It yields the protein CASRSGGAGNQPQHF.

The sample holds one count of this clone. The chain employs TRBV2 and TRBJ1-1; D remains ambiguous. Trimming removed 4 bases at V and 7 bases at J, with 13 bases between. This CDR3 spans 13 amino acids. Germline-derived CDR1 and CDR2 are SNHLY and FYNNEI. CDR3 bases: TGTGCCAGCAGTGTGTCAGGTTTTCTTGAAGCTTTCTTT. Translation gives CASSVSGFLEAFF.

The CDR3 bases are TGTGCCAGCAGCTTGGCAGGATCAACTAGCACAGATACGCAGTATTTT. Its translation: CASSLAGSTSTDTQYF. The rearrangement joins TRBV5-4 to TRBJ2-3; D gene uncertain. Between the trimmed V and J ends, which lost 0 bases and 0 bases, there was a span of 11 bases. The germline gives CDR1 SGHNT, CDR2 YYREEE (reference sequence). The CDR3 loop spans 16 amino acids. The complete variable domain, with remaining parts taken from reference TRBV5-4 and TRBJ2-3, reads ETGVTQSPTHLIKTRGQQVTLRCSSQSGHNTVSWYQQALGQGPQFIFQYYREEENGRGNFPPRFSGLQFPNYSSELNVNALELDDSALYLCASSLAGSTSTDTQYFGPGTRLTVL.

The rearrangement uses TRBV19 and TRBJ1-1; possibly TRBD1 for D (6 bases). The CDR3 covers 13 residues. Germline CDR1 LNHDA, CDR2 SQIVND (reference sequence). Trimming left V 7 bases short and J 6 bases short, with 15 bases between. The CDR3 loop reads CASTLGALPEAFF. The CDR3 coding sequence is TGTGCCAGTACCTTGGGGGCGTTGCCTGAAGCTTTCTTT.

J is TRBJ2-5 and V is TRBV6-6; maybe TRBD1 (6 bases). V lost 7 bases and J 1 base, leaving 10 bases between the germline ends. Germline CDR1 reads MNHNY; CDR2 reads SVGAGI (reference sequence). The CDR3 consists of 13 residues. CDR3 DNA sequence: TGTGCCAGCACTCTGGGGGCCCAAGAGACCCAGTACTTC. Amino acids: CASTLGAQETQYF.

V usage is TRBV15 and J usage is TRBJ2-1, with TRBD1 identical over 11 bases. This CDR3 spans 15 amino acids. V lost 8 bases to trimming and J lost 5 bases; unmatched junction nucleotides: 8. Germline-derived CDR1 and CDR2 are LNHNV and YYDKDF (reference sequence). The CDR3 region has the DNA TGTGCCACCCGACCGGACAGGGGGCAGAACAATGAGCAGTTCTTC. This gives the protein CATRPDRGQNNEQFF.

The rearrangement joins TRBV14 to TRBJ2-1; 9 bases line up with TRBD1. The V segment lost 5 bases and the J segment 7 bases; nucleotides outside the gene matches: 12. Germline-derived CDR1 and CDR2 are SGHDN and FVKESK. The CDR3 runs 16 residues. The DNA for the CDR3 is TGTGCCAGCAGCTTGAGGGGCGGGACAGGGAGGAATGAGCAGTTCTTC. Translated, it gives CASSLRGGTGRNEQFF.

The rearrangement uses TRBV10-3 and TRBJ2-3; possibly TRBD1 for D (5 bases). Germline assignment: CDR1 ENHRY and CDR2 SYGVKD. Trimming stripped 4 bases from V and 3 bases from J, with 11 bases between. The CDR3 loop spans 14 amino acids. The CDR3 reads CAISGGRGTDTQYF. CDR3 nucleotide sequence: TGTGCCATCAGTGGGGGAAGGGGAACAGATACGCAGTATTTT.

This clone was found a few times. Other DNA sequences in this sample translate to the same CDR3. The chain has TRBV12-3 or TRBV12-4 and TRBJ1-1; D is ambiguous. V dropped 0 bases and J dropped 5 bases, with 4 bases sitting between them. This CDR3 region has 12 residues. This CDR3 is CASSLARTEAFF. The DNA of the CDR3 is TGTGCCAGCAGTTTAGCGAGAACTGAAGCTTTCTTT.

A note on this clone: Mismatch with germline at one junction end may stem from a read error. J is TRBJ2-7 and V is TRBV6-1; TRBD2 might be the D (5 bases). There are 11 residues in the CDR3. CDR1 is MNHNS, CDR2 SASEGT, per germline. The CDR3 loop reads CASSETWEQYF. Here the CDR3 DNA reads TGTGCCAGCAGTGAAACGTGGGAGCAGTATTTC.